This T cell receptor (beta chain) came from a study of OX40 agonist ivuxolimab in advanced cancers. In the study overall: While on treatment, patients had intravenous ivuxolimab at 0.01 to 10 mg/kg every 2 weeks. Study-level points and caveats: Both blood CD4+ and CD8+ T cells showed clonal growth by week 6 at 0.1 to 3.0 mg/kg. Certain nonresponding patients likewise had low normalized T-cell clonal expansion.

Trimming removed 3 bases at V and 0 bases at J, with 6 bases between. This CDR3 comprises 13 residues. The germline gives CDR1 SGDLS, CDR2 YYNGEE. TCRdb keeps only in-frame clones here, not all; method: immunoSEQ multiplex PCR. The sample contains fewer than 65,000 clones, 79% of which appear only once. Concerning this clone itself: The target antigen is unknown.

Sequencing used CD4+ or CD8+ T cells sorted from blood, obtained in a trial of the OX40 agonist ivuxolimab. The chain joins TRBV9 to TRBJ1-1; TRBD1 is a possible D gene (5 bases). The source of this sequence is an adult with an advanced solid tumor such as melanoma, head and neck, liver or kidney cancer. CDR3 DNA sequence: TGTGCCAGCAGCGGGGACCTGAACACTGAAGCTTTCTTT. This gives the protein CASSGDLNTEAFF.